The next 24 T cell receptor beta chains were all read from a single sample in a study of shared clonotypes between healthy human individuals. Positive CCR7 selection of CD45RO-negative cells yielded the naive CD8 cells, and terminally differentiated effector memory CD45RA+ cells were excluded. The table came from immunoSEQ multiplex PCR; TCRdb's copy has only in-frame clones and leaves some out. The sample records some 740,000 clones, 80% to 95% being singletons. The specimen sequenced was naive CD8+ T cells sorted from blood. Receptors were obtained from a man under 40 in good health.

The CDR3 DNA sequence: TGTGCCAGCAGCTTAGGGCAGGGTGGCTACACCTTC. Amino acids: CASSLGQGGYTF. This chain connects TRBV11-2 to TRBJ1-2, with D possibly matching TRBD1 (5 bases). The CDR3 consists of 12 residues. V lost 1 base, J lost 7 bases, and 7 bases lay in between. In germline, CDR1 is SGHAT, CDR2 FQNNGV. The full variable domain, with the rest looked up from reference TRBV11-2 and TRBJ1-2, is EAGVAQSPRYKIIEKRQSVAFWCNPISGHATLYWYQQILGQGPKLLIQFQNNGVVDDSQLPKDRFSAERLKGVDSTLKIQPAKLEDSAVYLCASSLGQGGYTFGSGTRLTVV.

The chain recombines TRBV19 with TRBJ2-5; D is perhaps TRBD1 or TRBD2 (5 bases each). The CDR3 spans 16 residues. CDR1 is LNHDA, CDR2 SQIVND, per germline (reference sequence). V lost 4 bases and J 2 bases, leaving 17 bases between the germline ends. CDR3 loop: CASSTPYGTGQETQYF. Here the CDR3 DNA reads TGTGCCAGTAGTACACCGTACGGGACGGGTCAAGAGACCCAGTACTTC.

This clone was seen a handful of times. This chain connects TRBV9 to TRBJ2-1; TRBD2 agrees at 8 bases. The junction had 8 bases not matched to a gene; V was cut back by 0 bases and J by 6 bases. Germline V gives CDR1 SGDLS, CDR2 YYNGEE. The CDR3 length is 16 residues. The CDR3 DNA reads TGTGCCAGCAGCGTAGATACGGGGGGGTCGGTCAATGAGCAGTTCTTC. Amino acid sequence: CASSVDTGGSVNEQFF.

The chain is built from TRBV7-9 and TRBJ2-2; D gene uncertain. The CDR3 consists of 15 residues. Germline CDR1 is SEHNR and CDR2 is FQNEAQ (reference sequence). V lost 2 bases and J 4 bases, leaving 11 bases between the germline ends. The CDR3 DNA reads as TGTGCCAGCAGCTTAACAGACCAATTCACCGGGGAGCTGTTTTTT. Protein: CASSLTDQFTGELFF.

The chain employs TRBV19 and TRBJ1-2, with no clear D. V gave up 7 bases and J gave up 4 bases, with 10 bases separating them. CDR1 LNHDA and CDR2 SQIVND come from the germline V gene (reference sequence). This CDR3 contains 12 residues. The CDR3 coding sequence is TGTGCCAGTACCCCAGGTGGCTATGGCTACACCTTC. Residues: CASTPGGYGYTF.

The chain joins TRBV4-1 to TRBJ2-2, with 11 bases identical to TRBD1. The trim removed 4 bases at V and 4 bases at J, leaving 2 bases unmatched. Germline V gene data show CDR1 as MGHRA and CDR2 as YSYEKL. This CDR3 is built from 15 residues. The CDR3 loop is CASSPGTGGTGELFF. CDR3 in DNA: TGCGCCAGCAGCCCGGGGACAGGGGGCACCGGGGAGCTGTTTTTT.

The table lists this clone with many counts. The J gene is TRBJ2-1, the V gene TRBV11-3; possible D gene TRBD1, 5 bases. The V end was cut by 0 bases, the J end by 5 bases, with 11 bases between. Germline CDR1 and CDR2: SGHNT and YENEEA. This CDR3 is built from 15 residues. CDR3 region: CASSLDGGADNEQFF. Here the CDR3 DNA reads TGTGCCAGCAGCTTAGACGGTGGGGCAGACAATGAGCAGTTCTTC.

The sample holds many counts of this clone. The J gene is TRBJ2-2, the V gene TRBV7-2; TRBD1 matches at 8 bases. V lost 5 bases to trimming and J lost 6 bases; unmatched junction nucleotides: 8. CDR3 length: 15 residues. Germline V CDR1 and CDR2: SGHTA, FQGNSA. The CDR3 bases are TGTGCCAGCAGCCCCCTCCCAGGGGGCTCCGGGGAGCTGTTTTTT. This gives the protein CASSPLPGGSGELFF.

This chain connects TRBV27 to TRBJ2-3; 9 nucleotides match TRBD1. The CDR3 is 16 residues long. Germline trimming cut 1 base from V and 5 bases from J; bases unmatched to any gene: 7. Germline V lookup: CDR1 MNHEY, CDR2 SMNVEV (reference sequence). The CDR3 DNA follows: TGTGCCAGCAGTTTATTCCGAGACAGGGGGATAGATACGCAGTATTTT. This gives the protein CASSLFRDRGIDTQYF.

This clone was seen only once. CDR3 in DNA: TGTGCCAGCAGCCCCCCCCGGGACAGGGTATCCTACGAGCAGTACTTC. Translated, it gives CASSPPRDRVSYEQYF. The chain uses TRBV11-2 and TRBJ2-7, with 9 bases aligning to TRBD1. V lost 5 bases and J lost 1; bases outside the gene matches: 9. Germline values: CDR1 SGHAT, CDR2 FQNNGV. The length of the CDR3 is 16 residues.

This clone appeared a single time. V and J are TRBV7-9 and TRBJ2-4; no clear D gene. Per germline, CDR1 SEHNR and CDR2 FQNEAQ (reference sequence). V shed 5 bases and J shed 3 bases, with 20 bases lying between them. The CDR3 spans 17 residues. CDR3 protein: CASSPPGLSVGKNIQYF. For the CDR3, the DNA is TGTGCCAGCAGCCCCCCGGGTTTATCTGTGGGCAAAAACATTCAGTACTTC.

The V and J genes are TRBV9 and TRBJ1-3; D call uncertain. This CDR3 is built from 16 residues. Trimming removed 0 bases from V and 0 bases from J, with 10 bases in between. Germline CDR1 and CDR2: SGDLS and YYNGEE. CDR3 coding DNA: TGTGCCAGCAGCGTAGGATACCGAATCTCTGGAAACACCATATATTTT. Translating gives CASSVGYRISGNTIYF.

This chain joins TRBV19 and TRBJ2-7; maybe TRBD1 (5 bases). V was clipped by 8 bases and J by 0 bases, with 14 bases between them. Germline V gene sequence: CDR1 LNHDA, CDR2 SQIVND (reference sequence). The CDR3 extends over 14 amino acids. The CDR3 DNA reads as TGTGCCAGTGCTCTTGTGGACACCTCCTACGAGCAGTACTTC. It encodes CASALVDTSYEQYF. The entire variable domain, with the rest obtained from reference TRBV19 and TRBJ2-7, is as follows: DGGITQSPKYLFRKEGQNVTLSCEQNLNHDAMYWYRQDPGQGLRLIYYSQIVNDFQKGDIAEGYSVSREKKESFPLTVTSAQKNPTAFYLCASALVDTSYEQYFGPGTRLTVT.

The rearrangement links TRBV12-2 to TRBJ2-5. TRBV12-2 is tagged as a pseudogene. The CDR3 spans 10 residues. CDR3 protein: CVSRQETQYF. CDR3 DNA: TGTGTAAGTCGCCAAGAGACCCAGTACTTC.

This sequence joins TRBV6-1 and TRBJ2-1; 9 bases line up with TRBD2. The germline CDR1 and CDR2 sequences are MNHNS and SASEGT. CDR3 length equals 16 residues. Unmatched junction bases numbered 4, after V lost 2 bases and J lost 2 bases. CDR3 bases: TGTGCCAGCAGTGAATATAGCGGGAGCCCCTACAATGAGCAGTTCTTC. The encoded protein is CASSEYSGSPYNEQFF.

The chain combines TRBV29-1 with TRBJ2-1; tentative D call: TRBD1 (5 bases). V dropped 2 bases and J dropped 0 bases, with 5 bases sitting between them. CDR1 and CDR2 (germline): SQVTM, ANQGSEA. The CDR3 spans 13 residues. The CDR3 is CSVETGSYNEQFF. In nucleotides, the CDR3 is TGCAGCGTTGAAACAGGCTCCTACAATGAGCAGTTCTTC.

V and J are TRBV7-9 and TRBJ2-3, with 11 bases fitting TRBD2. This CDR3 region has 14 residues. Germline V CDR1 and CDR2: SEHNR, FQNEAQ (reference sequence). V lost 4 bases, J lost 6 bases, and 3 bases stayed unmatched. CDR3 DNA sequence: TGTGCCAGCAGCTATAGCGGGAGGGTGGATACGCAGTATTTT. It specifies CASSYSGRVDTQYF.

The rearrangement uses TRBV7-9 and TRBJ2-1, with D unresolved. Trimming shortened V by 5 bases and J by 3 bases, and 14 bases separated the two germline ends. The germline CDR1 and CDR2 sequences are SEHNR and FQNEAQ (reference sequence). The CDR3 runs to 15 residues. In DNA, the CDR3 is TGTGCCAGCAGCCCGCCCGATAGGAACTACAATGAGCAGTTCTTC. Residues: CASSPPDRNYNEQFF.

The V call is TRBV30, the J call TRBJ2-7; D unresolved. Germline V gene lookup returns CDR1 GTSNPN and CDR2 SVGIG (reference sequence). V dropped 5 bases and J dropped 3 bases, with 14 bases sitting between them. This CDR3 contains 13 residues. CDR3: CAWEPSDGYEQYF. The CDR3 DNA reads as TGTGCCTGGGAACCCTCAGACGGCTACGAGCAGTACTTC.

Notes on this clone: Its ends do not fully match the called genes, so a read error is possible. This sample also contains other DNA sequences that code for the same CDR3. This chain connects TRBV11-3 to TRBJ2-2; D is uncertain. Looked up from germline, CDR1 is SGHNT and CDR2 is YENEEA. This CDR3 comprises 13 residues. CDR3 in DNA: TGTGCTAGCAGCCCCGAACACACCGGGGAGCTGTTTTTT. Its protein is CASSPEHTGELFF. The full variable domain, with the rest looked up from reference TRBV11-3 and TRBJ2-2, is EAGVVQSPRYKIIEKKQPVAFWCNPISGHNTLYWYLQNLGQGPELLIRYENEEAVDDSQLPKDRFSAERLKGVDSTLKIQPAELGDSAVYLCASSPEHTGELFFGEGSRLTVL.

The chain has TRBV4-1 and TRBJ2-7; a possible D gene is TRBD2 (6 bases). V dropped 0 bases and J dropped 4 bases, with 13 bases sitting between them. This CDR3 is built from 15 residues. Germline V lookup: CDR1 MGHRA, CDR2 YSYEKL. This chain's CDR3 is CASSQDGGVVYEQYF. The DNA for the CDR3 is TGCGCCAGCAGCCAAGATGGCGGGGTAGTATACGAGCAGTACTTC.

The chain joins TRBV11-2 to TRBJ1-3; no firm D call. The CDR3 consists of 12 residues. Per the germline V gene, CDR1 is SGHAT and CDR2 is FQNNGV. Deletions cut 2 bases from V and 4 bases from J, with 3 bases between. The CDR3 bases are TGTGCCAGCAGCTTACAGGGAAACACCATATATTTT. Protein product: CASSLQGNTIYF.

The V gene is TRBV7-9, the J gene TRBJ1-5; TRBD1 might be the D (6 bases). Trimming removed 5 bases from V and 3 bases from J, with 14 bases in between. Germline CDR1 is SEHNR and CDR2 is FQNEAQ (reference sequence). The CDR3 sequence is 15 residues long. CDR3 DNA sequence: TGTGCCAGCAGCCTCGGGGTGGGGGCCAATCAGCCCCAGCATTTT. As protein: CASSLGVGANQPQHF. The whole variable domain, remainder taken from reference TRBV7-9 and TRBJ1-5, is DTGVSQNPRHKITKRGQNVTFRCDPISEHNRLYWYRQTLGQGPEFLTYFQNEAQLEKSRLLSDRFSAERPKGSFSTLEIQRTEQGDSAMYLCASSLGVGANQPQHFGDGTRLSIL.

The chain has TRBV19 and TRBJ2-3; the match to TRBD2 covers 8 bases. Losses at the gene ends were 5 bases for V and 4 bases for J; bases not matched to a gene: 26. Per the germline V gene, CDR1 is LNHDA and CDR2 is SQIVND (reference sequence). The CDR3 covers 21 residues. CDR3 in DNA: TGTGCCAGTAGTTTTGGGACTACGGGACTAAGCGGGAGTGAGGGGGCAGATACGCAGTATTTT. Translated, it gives CASSFGTTGLSGSEGADTQYF.